The rows below give T cell receptor beta chains drawn from one sample of a study of vaccination effects on CD4 cells after COVID-19. These receptors' antigens are unknown. Profiled with immunoSEQ multiplex PCR; TCRdb holds only in-frame clones, not every one. The sample yields more than 11,000 clones, around three quarters seen once. The input for sequencing was CD4+ T cells from PBMCs cultured with SARS-CoV-2 spike peptides, taken after COVID-19 vaccination. The source of these receptors is a human donor who received a COVID-19 vaccine. Both conserved end residues are part of each CDR3. A D gene is named only where the DNA matches it firmly. The size field is filled for only some rows; it gives once, few, many or a size class.

j_call,clone_size,d_call,v_call,cdr3_nt,cdr3_aa
TRBJ1-6,-,-,TRBV5-6,TGTGCCAGCAGCTTGGGGCAGCGGCCCCATTATTCACCCCTCCACTTT,CASSLGQRPHYSPLHF
TRBJ1-5,-,-,TRBV6-2/TRBV6-3,TGTGCCAGCAGTTACAGGCTTCAGCCCCAGCATTTT,CASSYRLQPQHF
TRBJ1-1,-,-,TRBV10-3,TGTGCCATCAGTGAGGACACCCTCATGAACACTGAAGCTTTCTTT,CAISEDTLMNTEAFF
TRBJ1-2,-,-,TRBV30,TGTGCCTGGAGTGTAGCCGGGGGAAACTATGGCTACACCTTC,CAWSVAGGNYGYTF
TRBJ1-2,once,-,TRBV5-1,TGCGCCAGCAGCCCACCCAGGGGATTTGGCTACACCTTC,CASSPPRGFGYTF
TRBJ1-1,-,-,TRBV3-1/TRBV3-2,TGTGCCAGCAGCCAAGATCGAATAGGTGTGGAAGCTTTCTTT,CASSQDRIGVEAFF
TRBJ2-2,-,TRBD1,TRBV6-5,TGTGCCAGCAGTAAGGGACAGGGTAACGCCGGGGAGCTGTTTTTT,CASSKGQGNAGELFF
TRBJ2-7,-,-,TRBV12-5,TGTGCTAGTGGTTCGACCTCAGGGGTGGCATACGAGCAGTACTTC,CASGSTSGVAYEQYF
TRBJ1-2,medium-sized,-,TRBV19,TGTGCCAGTAGTACGACGGCCCCTTCAAGCTATGGCTACACCTTC,CASSTTAPSSYGYTF
TRBJ2-1,-,TRBD2,TRBV29-1,TGCAGCGTCCGCCCCTCACCACTAGCGGGAGCGTCCAATGAGCAGTTCTTC,CSVRPSPLAGASNEQFF